The 16 T cell receptor beta chains below all came from one sample that was sequenced in a study of blood T cell repertoires in COVID-19. Here immunoSEQ multiplex PCR was the method, and the copy in TCRdb shows in-frame clones only, minus some. Of tens of thousands of clones listed, more than 70% were seen once; the top ten hold about 10%. What was sequenced was peripheral blood. Source of these receptors: a man older than 75 with active COVID-19.

J is TRBJ2-1 and V is TRBV9, with unresolved D. CDR3 size: 12 residues. Trimming took 0 bases from V and 7 from J, leaving 5 bases between them. Germline loops: CDR1 SGDLS, CDR2 YYNGEE. The CDR3 DNA is TGTGCCAGCAGCGTAGTGGAGAATGAGCAGTTCTTC. This sequence encodes CASSVVENEQFF.

The chain joins TRBV3-1 (or the pseudogene TRBV3-2) to TRBJ2-2; 11 bases fit TRBD2. Germline CDR1 reads LGHDT; CDR2 reads YNNKEL (reference sequence). The CDR3 consists of 14 residues. With 7 bases clipped from V and 3 bases from J, the junction kept 1 base outside the gene matches. The CDR3 loop reads CASKLAGDTGELFF. As DNA, the CDR3 is TGTGCCAGCAAACTAGCGGGGGACACCGGGGAGCTGTTTTTT.

The CDR3: CASSLAGPSTDTQYF. The CDR3 DNA follows: TGTGCCAGCAGCTTAGCGGGGCCGAGCACAGATACGCAGTATTTT. This chain connects TRBV5-5 to TRBJ2-3, with 7 positions matching TRBD2. V shed 2 bases and J 0 bases; nucleotides not matched to a gene: 3. The germline CDR1 and CDR2 sequences are SGHKS and YYEKEE (reference sequence). CDR3 length: 15 residues.

The chain joins TRBV20-1 to TRBJ2-5; D unresolved. From germline, CDR1 is DFQATT and CDR2 SNEGSKA (reference sequence). Trimming cost V 7 bases and J 2 bases, with 8 bases left between them. This CDR3 has 11 amino acids. The CDR3 bases are TGCAGTGGGCGGATACAAGAGACCCAGTACTTC. Translating gives CSGRIQETQYF.

This clone was seen more than once but under ten times. The rearrangement links TRBV6-1 to TRBJ1-5; D is unclear. This CDR3 contains 15 residues. The germline V gene has CDR1 MNHNS and CDR2 SASEGT. The V gene lost 1 base and the J gene lost 3 bases, with 10 bases spanning the gap. In DNA form, the CDR3 reads TGTGCCAGCAGTGAAGGGGCAGCCTCCAATCAGCCCCAGCATTTT. Protein: CASSEGAASNQPQHF.

The table lists this clone with a count of one. This sequence joins TRBV5-5 and TRBJ1-1; D possibly corresponds to TRBD1 (6 bases). Germline V CDR1 and CDR2: SGHKS, YYEKEE (reference sequence). The CDR3 has 16 residues. Trimming pared 2 bases from V and 0 bases from J, leaving 14 bases between. CDR3 sequence: CASSLRFGGLNTEAFF. CDR3 bases: TGTGCCAGCAGCTTAAGATTTGGGGGCCTGAACACTGAAGCTTTCTTT.

The V call is TRBV19, the J call TRBJ2-5; 10 nucleotides line up with TRBD1. The CDR3 contains 14 residues. The V segment lost 6 bases and the J segment 5 bases; nucleotides outside the gene matches: 6. The V gene's germline CDR1 is LNHDA and CDR2 SQIVND (reference sequence). CDR3 sequence reads: CASSRQGARETQYF. The CDR3 nucleotides read TGTGCCAGTAGCCGACAGGGGGCGCGGGAGACCCAGTACTTC.

This chain uses TRBV11-2 with TRBJ2-2; TRBD1 matches 8 bases. After removal of 1 base from V and 5 bases from J, the junction contained 3 bases not matched to a gene. Germline V CDR1 and CDR2: SGHAT, FQNNGV. The CDR3 loop spans 15 amino acids. The chain's CDR3 is CASSLGRGHTGELFF. CDR3 bases: TGTGCCAGCAGCTTAGGCAGGGGGCATACCGGGGAGCTGTTTTTT. The variable domain in full, with the rest retrieved from reference TRBV11-2 and TRBJ2-2, is EAGVAQSPRYKIIEKRQSVAFWCNPISGHATLYWYQQILGQGPKLLIQFQNNGVVDDSQLPKDRFSAERLKGVDSTLKIQPAKLEDSAVYLCASSLGRGHTGELFFGEGSRLTVL.

The genes are TRBV28 and TRBJ1-2; D not resolved. CDR3 length: 12 amino acids. CDR1 is MDHEN and CDR2 is SYDVKM in the germline V gene. V shed 6 bases and J shed 4 bases, with 9 bases lying between them. The CDR3: CASRRPPYGYTF. The CDR3 DNA follows: TGTGCCAGCAGGAGGCCCCCCTATGGCTACACCTTC.

The V and J genes are TRBV6-5 and TRBJ2-7; 7 positions agree with TRBD2. The junction had 12 bases not matched to a gene; V was cut back by 10 bases and J by 0 bases. Germline-derived CDR1 and CDR2 are MNHEY and SVGAGI. CDR3 length: 15 amino acids. The CDR3 DNA is TGTGCCACCTCGGGGGGAATAAGGAGCTCCTACGAGCAGTACTTC. This translates into CATSGGIRSSYEQYF.

J is TRBJ2-5 and V is TRBV14, with D possibly TRBD1 on 6 matching bases. The CDR3 is 18 residues long. CDR1 SGHDN and CDR2 FVKESK come from the germline V gene. The germline V and J ends were trimmed by 0 bases and 3 bases, with 20 bases remaining between them. The CDR3 loop reads CASSQDLLRDIPEETQYF. The CDR3 DNA follows: TGTGCCAGCAGCCAAGATCTTTTAAGGGACATACCCGAAGAGACCCAGTACTTC.

This rearrangement joins TRBV11-2 to TRBJ1-1; a possible D gene is TRBD1 (5 bases). The CDR3 extends over 16 amino acids. V shed 2 bases and J shed 1 base, with 14 bases lying between them. The germline CDR1 and CDR2 sequences are SGHAT and FQNNGV. The chain's CDR3 is CASSLQWGLRNTEAFF. The DNA for the CDR3 is TGTGCCAGCAGCTTACAATGGGGACTCCGGAACACTGAAGCTTTCTTT. The full variable domain, in which reference TRBV11-2 and TRBJ1-1 provide the parts outside the CDR3, is EAGVAQSPRYKIIEKRQSVAFWCNPISGHATLYWYQQILGQGPKLLIQFQNNGVVDDSQLPKDRFSAERLKGVDSTLKIQPAKLEDSAVYLCASSLQWGLRNTEAFFGQGTRLTVV.

This sequence joins TRBV5-1 and TRBJ2-7, with a possible D match to TRBD2 (5 bases). Germline CDR1 is SGHRS and CDR2 is YFSETQ. The CDR3 contains 13 residues. Trimming stripped 4 bases from V and 0 bases from J, with 8 bases between. CDR3 sequence (DNA): TGCGCCAGCAGCGCCGGGGACTCCTACGAGCAGTACTTC. Translation: CASSAGDSYEQYF. Complete variable domain (other parts from reference TRBV5-1 and TRBJ2-7): KAGVTQTPRYLIKTRGQQVTLSCSPISGHRSVSWYQQTPGQGLQFLFEYFSETQRNKGNFPGRFSGRQFSNSRSEMNVSTLELGDSALYLCASSAGDSYEQYFGPGTRLTVT.

The genes are TRBV15 and TRBJ2-5, with 7 bases identical to TRBD2. Germline V lookup: CDR1 LNHNV, CDR2 YYDKDF (reference sequence). CDR3 length equals 15 residues. V gave up 2 bases and J gave up 5 bases; unmatched junction bases: 8. The CDR3 region has the DNA TGTGCCACCAGCAGAACGCTAGGGAGGGTGGAGACCCAGTACTTC. Its protein product is CATSRTLGRVETQYF.

The V and J genes are TRBV11-2 and TRBJ1-2; 7 nucleotides align to TRBD1. The trim removed 0 bases at V and 5 bases at J, leaving 9 bases unmatched. Per the germline V gene, CDR1 is SGHAT and CDR2 is FQNNGV. The CDR3 is made up of 16 amino acids. The CDR3 sequence is CASSLDRYGTEYGYTF. For the CDR3, the DNA is TGTGCCAGCAGCTTAGATCGATACGGGACAGAGTATGGCTACACCTTC.

This clone was seen just once. The chain combines TRBV6-4 with TRBJ1-3; perhaps TRBD1 as D (6 bases). The CDR3 is 19 residues long. Trimming took off 2 bases at V and 7 bases at J, with 27 bases between the two ends. Germline-derived CDR1 and CDR2 are MRHNA and SNTAGT. In DNA, the CDR3 is TGTGCCAGCAGTGACACTATCGATATTTGGCAGGGGTCGACGAACACCATATATTTT. This codes for CASSDTIDIWQGSTNTIYF.